The T cell receptor (beta chain) under discussion was sequenced for a study of blood T cell repertoires in COVID-19. In the study overall: Samples taken during acute and convalescent COVID-19 were collected in the United States, Italy and Spain. PBMCs, B-cell-depleted T cells, or T cells were the source of the cDNA or gDNA that made up the material.

Profiling relied on immunoSEQ multiplex PCR, and the TCRdb table lists in-frame clones only, not all of them. Here the sample spans more than 150,000 clones, about 88% being singletons. By proportion, this clone is large (0.1 to 1%). Germline CDR1 MNHEY, CDR2 SMNVEV (reference sequence). This CDR3 is built from 14 residues. Deletions cut 6 bases from V and 8 bases from J, with 17 bases between. Source material: peripheral blood. The source is a man between 18 and 29 years old with acute or convalescent COVID-19. The V gene is TRBV27, the J gene TRBJ1-5; D perhaps matches TRBD1 (5 bases). CDR3 in amino acids: CASSLGAGWEPQHF. In DNA, the CDR3 is TGTGCCAGCAGCCTAGGGGCAGGCTGGGAGCCCCAGCATTTT.